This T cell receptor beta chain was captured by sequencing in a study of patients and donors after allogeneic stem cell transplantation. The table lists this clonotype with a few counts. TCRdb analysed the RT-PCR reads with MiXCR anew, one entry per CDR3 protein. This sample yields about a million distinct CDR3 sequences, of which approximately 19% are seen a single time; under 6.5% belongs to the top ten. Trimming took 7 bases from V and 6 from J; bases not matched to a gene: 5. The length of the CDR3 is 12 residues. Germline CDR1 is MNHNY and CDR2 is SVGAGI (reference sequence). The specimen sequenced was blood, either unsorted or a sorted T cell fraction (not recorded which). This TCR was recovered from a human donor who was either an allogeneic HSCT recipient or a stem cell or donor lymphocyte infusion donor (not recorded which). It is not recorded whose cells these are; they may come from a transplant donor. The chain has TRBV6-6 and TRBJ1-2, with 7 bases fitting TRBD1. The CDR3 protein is CASTQGGDGYTF. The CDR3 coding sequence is TGTGCCAGCACCCAGGGGGGGGATGGCTACACCTTC.